The clone carrying this T cell receptor (beta chain) was picked up a small number of times. The antigen remains unidentified. These data originate in a study of T cell responses to AZD1222 COVID-19 vaccine. The data were produced by immunoSEQ multiplex PCR, yet TCRdb's version contains in-frame clones alone and is incomplete. The sample contains 95,000 to 150,000 clones, around 89% of which appear only once. Overall study findings and caveats: Spike-specific TCR breadth and depth went up after people got two AZD1222 doses. There were mostly white British donors and more females than males, and clonal diversity was possibly underestimated. Spike as a whole was targeted by vaccine-associated CD4 TCRs, dominant at 160-218 and 743-854.

CDR3 size: 12 residues. Germline assignment: CDR1 SEHNR and CDR2 FQNEAQ (reference sequence). Trimming left V 5 bases short and J 2 bases short, with 6 bases between. The chain carries TRBV7-9 and TRBJ1-2; D unclear. The sample consisted of peripheral blood, taken on day 0 of MenACWY control vaccination. The TCR sequence derives from an adult in good health. The CDR3 DNA is TGTGCCAGCAGCGCAATAAACTATGGCTACACCTTC. It codes for CASSAINYGYTF.